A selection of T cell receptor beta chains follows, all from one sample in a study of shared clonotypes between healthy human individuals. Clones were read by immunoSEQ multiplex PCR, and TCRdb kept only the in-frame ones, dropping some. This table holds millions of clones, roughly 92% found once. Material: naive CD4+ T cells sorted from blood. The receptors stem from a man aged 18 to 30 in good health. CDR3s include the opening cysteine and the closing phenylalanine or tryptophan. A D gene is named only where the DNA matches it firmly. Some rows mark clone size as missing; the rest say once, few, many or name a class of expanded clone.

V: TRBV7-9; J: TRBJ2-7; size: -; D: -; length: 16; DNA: TGTGCCAGCAGCTTAGAAGGCCCAATCCGGGGCTACGAGCAGTACTTC; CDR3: CASSLEGPIRGYEQYF
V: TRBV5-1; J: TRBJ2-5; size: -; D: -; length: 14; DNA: TGCGCCAGCAGCCTCGCTGCTGAGCTCGGGACCCAGTACTTC; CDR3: CASSLAAELGTQYF
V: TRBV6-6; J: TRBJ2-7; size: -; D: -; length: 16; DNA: TGTGCCAGCAGTCCCGATCGGGGGATCCGCCTCGGGGAGCAGTACTTC; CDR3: CASSPDRGIRLGEQYF
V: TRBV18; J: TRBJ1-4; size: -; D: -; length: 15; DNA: TGTGCCAGCTCAGTCGGGTCAAGTTTTAATGAAAAACTGTTTTTT; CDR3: CASSVGSSFNEKLFF
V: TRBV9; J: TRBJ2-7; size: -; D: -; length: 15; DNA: TGTGCCAGCAGCCCTAGCCCCGGGGGCGGGGGCGAGCAGTACTTC; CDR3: CASSPSPGGGGEQYF
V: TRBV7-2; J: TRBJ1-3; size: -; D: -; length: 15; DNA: TGTGCCAGCAGCTTAGTTACGGATTCTGGAAACACCATATATTTT; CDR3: CASSLVTDSGNTIYF
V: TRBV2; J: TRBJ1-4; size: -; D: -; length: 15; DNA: TGTGCCAGCAGTGACCGGGGGCAGGCTAATGAAAAACTGTTTTTT; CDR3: CASSDRGQANEKLFF
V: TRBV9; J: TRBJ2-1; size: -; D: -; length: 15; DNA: TGTGCCAGCAGCGGTGGAGGCCTCTCCTACAATGAGCAGTTCTTC; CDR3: CASSGGGLSYNEQFF
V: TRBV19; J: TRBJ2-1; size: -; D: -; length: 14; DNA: TGTGCCAGTAGAGGAGGGACGGCGTACAATGAGCAGTTCTTC; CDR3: CASRGGTAYNEQFF
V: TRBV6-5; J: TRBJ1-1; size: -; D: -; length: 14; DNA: TGTGCCAGCAGACTCCATTCCGGGAACACTGAAGCTTTCTTT; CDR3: CASRLHSGNTEAFF
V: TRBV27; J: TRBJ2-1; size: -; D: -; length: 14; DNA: TGTGCCAGCAGTTTTCCGGGGCGCTACAATGAGCAGTTCTTC; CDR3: CASSFPGRYNEQFF
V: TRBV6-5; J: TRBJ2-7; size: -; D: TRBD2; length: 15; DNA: TGTGCCACCCATTCACCCGGGACTAGCAATTACGAGCAGTACTTC; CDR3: CATHSPGTSNYEQYF
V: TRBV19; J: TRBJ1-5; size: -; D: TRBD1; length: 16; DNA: TGTGCCAGTAGTACCGTCGACAGGGGGGGCCCCCAGCCCCAGCATTTT; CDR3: CASSTVDRGGPQPQHF
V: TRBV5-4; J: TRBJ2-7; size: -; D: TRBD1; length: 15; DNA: TGTGCCAGCAGCTTGAACGGACAGGGGGTTACGGAGCAGTACTTC; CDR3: CASSLNGQGVTEQYF
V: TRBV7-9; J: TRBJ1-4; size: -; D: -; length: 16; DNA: TGTGCCAGCAGCTTAGGAACGTCAGGGGTGAGGGAAAAACTGTTTTTT; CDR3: CASSLGTSGVREKLFF
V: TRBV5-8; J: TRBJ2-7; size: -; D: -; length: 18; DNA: TGTGCCAGCAGCTTGGTCCGGGGTTACACAGGGCAATACTACGAGCAGTACTTC; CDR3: CASSLVRGYTGQYYEQYF
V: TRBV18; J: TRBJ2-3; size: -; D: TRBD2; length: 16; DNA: TGTGCCAGCTCACCACCGGGGGGGATTGTCACAGATACGCAGTATTTT; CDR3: CASSPPGGIVTDTQYF
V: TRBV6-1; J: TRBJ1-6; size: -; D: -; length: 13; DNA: TGTGCCAGCAGCGTCACAGGGAATTCACCCCTCCACTTT; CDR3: CASSVTGNSPLHF
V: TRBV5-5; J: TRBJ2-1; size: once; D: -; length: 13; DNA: TGTGCCAGCAGCTTGAGTATGTGGGGGGAGCAGTTCTTC; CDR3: CASSLSMWGEQFF
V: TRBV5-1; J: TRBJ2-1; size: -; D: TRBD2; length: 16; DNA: TGCGCCAGCAGCTTGATAGGCGGGGGCTCCTACAATGAGCAGTTCTTC; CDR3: CASSLIGGGSYNEQFF
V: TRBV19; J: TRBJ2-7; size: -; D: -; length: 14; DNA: TGTGCCAGTAGTATCCCAGGGAAAGGCCACGAGCAGTACTTC; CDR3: CASSIPGKGHEQYF
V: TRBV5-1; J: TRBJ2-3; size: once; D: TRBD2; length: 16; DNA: TGCGCCAGCAGCTTCGCGGGGGGCCCGAGCACAGATACGCAGTATTTT; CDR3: CASSFAGGPSTDTQYF
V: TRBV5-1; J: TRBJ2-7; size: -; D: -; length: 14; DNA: TGCGCCAGCAGCTTGGGGGCAGTAAGTGCCGAGCAGTACTTC; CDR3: CASSLGAVSAEQYF
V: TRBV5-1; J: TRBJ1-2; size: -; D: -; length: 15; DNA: TGCGCCAGCAGCTTGGGGGACAACCTTAACTATGGCTACACCTTC; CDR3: CASSLGDNLNYGYTF
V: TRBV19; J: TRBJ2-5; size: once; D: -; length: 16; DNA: TGTGCCAGTAGCGGATCCGGGAAGGGTTCGGGAGAGACCCAGTACTTC; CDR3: CASSGSGKGSGETQYF
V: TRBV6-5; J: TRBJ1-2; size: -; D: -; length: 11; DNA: TGTGCCAGCAGCAAGGGCCTATTCTACACCTTC; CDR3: CASSKGLFYTF
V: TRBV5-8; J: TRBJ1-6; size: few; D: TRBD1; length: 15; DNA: TGTGCCAGCAGCCCCGCCGGGACAGGTACTTCACCCCTCCACTTT; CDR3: CASSPAGTGTSPLHF
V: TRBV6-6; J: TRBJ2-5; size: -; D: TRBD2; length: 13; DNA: TGTGCCAGCAGTTACGGGGTAGCGGGAGCGATCGACTTC; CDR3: CASSYGVAGAIDF
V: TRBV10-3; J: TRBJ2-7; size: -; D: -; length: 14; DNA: TGTGCCATCAGTGAGTCTGTGGGCTTAGAGGAGCAGTACTTC; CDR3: CAISESVGLEEQYF
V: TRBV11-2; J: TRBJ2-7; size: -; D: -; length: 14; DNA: TGTGCCAGCAGCTTCGGGGGTTCAACCTACGAGCAGTACTTC; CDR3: CASSFGGSTYEQYF
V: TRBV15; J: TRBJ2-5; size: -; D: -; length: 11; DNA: TGTGCCACCAGCAGAGCAGAGACCCAGTACTTC; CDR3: CATSRAETQYF
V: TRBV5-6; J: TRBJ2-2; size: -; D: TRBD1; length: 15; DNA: TGTGCCAGCAGCTTGGGGGACAGGGGAACCGGGGAGCTGTTTTTT; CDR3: CASSLGDRGTGELFF
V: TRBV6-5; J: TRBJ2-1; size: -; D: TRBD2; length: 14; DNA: TGTGCCAGCAGATTTGCCGGGGGGAACAATGAGCAGTTCTTC; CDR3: CASRFAGGNNEQFF
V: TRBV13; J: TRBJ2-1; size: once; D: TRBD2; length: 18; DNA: TGTGCCAGCAGTTGGGGATTGACCACCGGGGGGGCGTACAATGAGCAGTTCTTC; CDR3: CASSWGLTTGGAYNEQFF